The sequence of this T cell receptor (beta chain) was determined in a study of CXCR3-negative and CXCR3-positive naive CD8 T cells. Concerning this clonotype itself: Its antigen is as yet unknown.

Study outcomes and limitations: Relative to CXCR3-negative naive cells, CXCR3-positive naive cells had more hydrophobic TRB CDR3s. The study found comparably high diversity in both naive subsets and much lower diversity in memory CD8+ cells.

The CDR3 covers 13 residues. Germline CDR1 is MDHEN and CDR2 is SYDVKM. With UMI labels, 5' RACE was used to prepare the TRB cDNA libraries. For each CDR3 protein, TCRdb gives one entry from its re-call of the 5' RACE reads, without DNA. This sample contains about 150,000 distinct CDR3 sequences. The TCR was taken from a human donor in good health. Some clones in this sample may be carry-over from other donors' samples. Specimen: naive CXCR3+ CD8+ T cells from blood. The subset denotes: CD45RO-CCR7+CD27+CD95- naive CD8+ T cells expressing CXCR3 (TNR3+). The chain has TRBV28 and TRBJ2-7. CDR3 loop: CASSLLPNYEQYF.